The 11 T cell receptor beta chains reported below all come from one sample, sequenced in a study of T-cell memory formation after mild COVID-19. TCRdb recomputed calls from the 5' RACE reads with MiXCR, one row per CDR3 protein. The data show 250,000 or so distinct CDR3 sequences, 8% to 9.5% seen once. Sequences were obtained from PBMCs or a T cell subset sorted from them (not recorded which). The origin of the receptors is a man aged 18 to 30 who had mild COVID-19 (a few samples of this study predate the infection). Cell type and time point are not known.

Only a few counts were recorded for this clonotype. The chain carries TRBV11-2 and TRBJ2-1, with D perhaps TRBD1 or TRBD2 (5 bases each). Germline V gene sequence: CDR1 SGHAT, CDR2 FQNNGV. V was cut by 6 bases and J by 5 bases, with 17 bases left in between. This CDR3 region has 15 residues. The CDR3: CASSLIRGADNEQFF. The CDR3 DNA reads TGTGCCAGCAGTTTAATAAGAGGGGCTGACAATGAGCAGTTCTTC.

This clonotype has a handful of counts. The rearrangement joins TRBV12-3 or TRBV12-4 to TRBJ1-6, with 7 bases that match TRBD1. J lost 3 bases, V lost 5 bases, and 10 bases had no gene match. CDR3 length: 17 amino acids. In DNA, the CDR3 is TGTGCCAGCAGTCCTCCGCCCCACAGGGGCTATAATTCACCCCTCCACTTT. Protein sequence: CASSPPPHRGYNSPLHF.

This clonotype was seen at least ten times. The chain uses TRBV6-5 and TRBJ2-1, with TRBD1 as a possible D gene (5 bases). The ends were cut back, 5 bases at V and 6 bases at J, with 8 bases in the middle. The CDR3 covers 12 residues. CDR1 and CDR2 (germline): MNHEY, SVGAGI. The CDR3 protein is CASSQGTNEQFF. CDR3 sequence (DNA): TGTGCCAGCAGTCAGGGTACCAATGAGCAGTTCTTC.

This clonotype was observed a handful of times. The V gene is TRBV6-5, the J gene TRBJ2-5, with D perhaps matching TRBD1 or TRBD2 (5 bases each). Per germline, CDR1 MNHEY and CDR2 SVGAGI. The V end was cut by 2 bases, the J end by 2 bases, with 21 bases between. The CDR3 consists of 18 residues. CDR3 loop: CASSYRSVYGAPQETQYF. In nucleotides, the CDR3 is TGTGCCAGCAGTTACCGATCGGTTTACGGGGCTCCGCAAGAGACCCAGTACTTC.

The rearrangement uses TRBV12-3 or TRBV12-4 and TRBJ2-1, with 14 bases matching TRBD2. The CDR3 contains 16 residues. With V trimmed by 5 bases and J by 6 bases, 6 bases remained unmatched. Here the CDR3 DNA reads TGTGCCAGCAGTACCGAGACTAGCGGGGGGGCCAATGAGCAGTTCTTC. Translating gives CASSTETSGGANEQFF.

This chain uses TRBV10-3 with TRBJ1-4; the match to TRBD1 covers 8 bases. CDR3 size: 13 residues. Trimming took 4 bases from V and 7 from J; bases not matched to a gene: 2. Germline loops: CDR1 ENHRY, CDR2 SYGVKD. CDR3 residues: CAISGQGSEKLFF. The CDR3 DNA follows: TGTGCCATCAGTGGACAGGGGTCTGAAAAACTGTTTTTT.

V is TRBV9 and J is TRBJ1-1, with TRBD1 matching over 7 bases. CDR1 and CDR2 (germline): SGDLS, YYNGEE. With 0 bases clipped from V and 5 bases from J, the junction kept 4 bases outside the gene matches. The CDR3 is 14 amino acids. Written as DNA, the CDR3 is TGTGCCAGCAGCGTAGAAGGCAGGGGGACTGAAGCTTTCTTT. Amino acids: CASSVEGRGTEAFF.

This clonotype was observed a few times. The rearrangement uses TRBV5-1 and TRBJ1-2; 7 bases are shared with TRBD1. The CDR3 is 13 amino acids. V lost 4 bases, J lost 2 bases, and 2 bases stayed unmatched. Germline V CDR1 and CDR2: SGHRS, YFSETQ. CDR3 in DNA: TGCGCCAGCAGCGAGGGGGCGAACTATGGCTACACCTTC. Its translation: CASSEGANYGYTF. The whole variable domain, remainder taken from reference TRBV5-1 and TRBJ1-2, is KAGVTQTPRYLIKTRGQQVTLSCSPISGHRSVSWYQQTPGQGLQFLFEYFSETQRNKGNFPGRFSGRQFSNSRSEMNVSTLELGDSALYLCASSEGANYGYTFGSGTRLTVV.

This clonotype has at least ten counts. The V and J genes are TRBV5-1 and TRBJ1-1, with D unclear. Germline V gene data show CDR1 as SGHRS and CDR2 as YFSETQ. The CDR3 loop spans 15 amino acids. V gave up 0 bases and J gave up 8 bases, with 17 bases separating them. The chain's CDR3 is CASSLGPGREAEAFF. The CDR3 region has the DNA TGCGCCAGCAGCTTGGGGCCGGGGAGGGAAGCCGAAGCTTTCTTT.

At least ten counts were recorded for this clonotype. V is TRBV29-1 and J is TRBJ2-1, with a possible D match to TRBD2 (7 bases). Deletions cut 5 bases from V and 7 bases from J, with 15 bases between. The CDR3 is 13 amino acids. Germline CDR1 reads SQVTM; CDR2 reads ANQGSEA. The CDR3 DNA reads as TGCAGCGTTTGGGGGGGCCACGGGAATGAGCAGTTCTTC. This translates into CSVWGGHGNEQFF.

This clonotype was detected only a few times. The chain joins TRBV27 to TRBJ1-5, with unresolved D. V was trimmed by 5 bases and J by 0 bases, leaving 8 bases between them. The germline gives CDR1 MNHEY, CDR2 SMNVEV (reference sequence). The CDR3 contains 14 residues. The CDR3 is CASSLKHSNQPQHF. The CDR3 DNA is TGTGCCAGCAGTCTGAAACATAGCAATCAGCCCCAGCATTTT.